The T cell receptor (beta chain) under discussion was sequenced for a study of regulatory T cells in long-lasting Graves disease. General study points: Among samples with persistent disease, TRBV28, TRBJ1-2 and TRBJ2-5 were favored. Public clonotype sharing was higher in persistent than newly diagnosed patients.

Building the TCR beta libraries relied on iRepertoire HTBI primers, and CDR3 regions underwent Arm-PCR. TCRdb analysed the multiplex PCR reads with MiXCR anew, one entry per CDR3 protein. The repertoire holds about 470,000 distinct CDR3 sequences, with around 14% as singletons. As for time point: newly diagnosed GD, antithyroid drugs for less than 3 months. PBMC RNA was the source of the TCR library. Diagnosis followed American Thyroid Association guidelines for Graves' disease. Ten or more counts support this clonotype. Its antigen is undetermined. After removal of 6 bases from V and 2 bases from J, the junction contained 7 bases not matched to a gene. Germline assignment: CDR1 DFQATT and CDR2 SNEGSKA (reference sequence). The length of the CDR3 is 14 residues. The data also belong to a second study, concerning T cells in Graves' hyperthyroidism and ophthalmopathy. That investigation notes: Researchers ran a first-round RT-PCR on the TCR CDR3 using the HTBI primer set.

This rearrangement joins TRBV20-1 to TRBJ1-5; 7 bases match TRBD1. The clonotype was recovered from a woman aged 25 to 39 with Graves disease. Here the sequenced sample was peripheral blood mononuclear cells (PBMCs), taken at new diagnosis, from a patient treated with antithyroid drugs. The CDR3 nucleotides are TGCAGTGCACTGGGACAGAGGGGCAATCAGCCCCAGCATTTT. Its protein product is CSALGQRGNQPQHF.